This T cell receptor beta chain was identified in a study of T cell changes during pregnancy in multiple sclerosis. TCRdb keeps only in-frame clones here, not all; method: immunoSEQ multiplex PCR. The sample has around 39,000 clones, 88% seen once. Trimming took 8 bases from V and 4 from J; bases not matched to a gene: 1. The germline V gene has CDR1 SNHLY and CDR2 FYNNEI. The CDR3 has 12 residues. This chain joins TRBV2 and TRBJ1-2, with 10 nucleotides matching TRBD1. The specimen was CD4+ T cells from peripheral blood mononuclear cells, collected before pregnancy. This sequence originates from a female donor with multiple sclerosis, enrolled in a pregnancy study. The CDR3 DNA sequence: TGTGCCAGCGGGGACAGGGGCTATGGCTACACCTTC. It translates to CASGDRGYGYTF. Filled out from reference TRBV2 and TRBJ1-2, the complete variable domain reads EPEVTQTPSHQVTQMGQEVILRCVPISNHLYFYWYRQILGQKVEFLVSFYNNEISEKSEIFDDQFSVERPDGSNFTLKIRSTKLEDSAMYFCASGDRGYGYTFGSGTRLTVV.